This TCR beta chain was identified in a study of cytotoxic CD8 clonotypes in ibrutinib-treated CLL. Findings of the study overall: Private clonotypes, not public ones, expanded at ibrutinib response. Higher clonality was seen at ibrutinib response and a return toward baseline at progression.

For this clone: Its antigen is undetermined.

The assay was immunoSEQ multiplex PCR, and TCRdb's table has in-frame clones only and misses some. The data show approximately 150,000 clones, 70% to 85% seen once. Trimming cost V 1 base and J 3 bases, with 6 bases left between them. Germline V lookup: CDR1 SGHAT, CDR2 FQDESV (reference sequence). The CDR3 consists of 13 residues. The material was PBMCs, obtained after 24 months of ibrutinib treatment. The sequence came from a human donor with chronic lymphocytic leukemia. This chain links TRBV11-1 with TRBJ2-5; D remains unclear. The CDR3, as DNA: TGTGCCAGCAGCTTAGGTGCCAAAGAGACCCAGTACTTC. This sequence encodes CASSLGAKETQYF.